The present entry profiles one TCR beta chain with its context. This clone occurred once. Its binding antigen is unknown. Base quality data are lacking; no much larger clone is found one base away. The cohort was made up of 666 healthy bone marrow donors. At the time of sampling, all cohort members were nominally healthy, though unrecorded immune exposures were likely present. The donor was CMV seronegative and belonged to the group of more than 300 seronegative cohort members. A peripheral blood sample was collected from each donor, and TCR beta sequencing was performed on peripheral blood mononuclear cells. The Qiagen DNeasy Blood Extraction Kit was used to extract genomic DNA from the blood cell samples. The data originate from a study of cytomegalovirus exposure and HLA in healthy donors (dated by TCRdb to about 2017). For context, the study as a whole: In an earlier analysis of 450 to 750 of the donors, around 290 Gb of sequence data and just under 120 million unique TCR beta sequences from about 179 million T cells were reported. An early release covering 550 to 650 HLA-typed donors comprised approximately 300 gigabases of sequencing data and around 86 million unique TCR sequences. Of the roughly 410 genotyped donors, roughly 80% were placed in the genetic ancestry cluster associated with self-reported Caucasian donors. The study aimed to test whether cataloging public T cell receptors could reveal signatures of past pathogen exposure. Using immunosequencing, the study profiled T cell repertoires from 640 or so subjects and related those repertoires to cytomegalovirus serostatus. Besides the first cohort of roughly 700 subjects, a separate validation cohort made up of around 120 different subjects was used. High-throughput TCR immunosequencing, statistical association of individual TCRs with disease status, and machine learning were combined to predict cytomegalovirus infection status. A later analysis re-examined previously published TCR beta repertoires from roughly 650 donors and added high-resolution HLA genotyping to investigate patterns of TCR occurrence. The later analysis used no new phenotypic data to find candidate immune exposures, relying instead on TCR beta sequences and their occurrence across donors. An earlier analysis of 587 of the donors used high-throughput TCR beta sequencing to judge whether each TCR beta V gene segment behaved as functional or pseudogenic. Donor age, sex, ethnicity and CMV serostatus were compiled alongside the repertoire data. In a later genetic analysis, genome-wide SNP genotypes for about 65% of the roughly 700 donors were used, and that subset was treated as a discovery cohort. Every repertoire in the discovery cohort had been generated on one and the same sequencing platform. HLA typing included class I and class II loci at four-digit resolution. The number of typed donors differed by locus: roughly 620-640 for A, B, C, DRB1 and DQB1; approximately 540 for DQA1; some 610 for DPA1; and approximately 450 for DPB1. Four to six DR-DQ haplotypes were handled as single units for association and clustering, since linkage in the cohort was strong. On average, roughly 240,000 unique TCR beta nucleotide sequences were sequenced per donor among about 400 genotyped donors of the cohort, with around 19% of those sequences being non-productive.

The investigation overall reported the following: The study gave a list of 150 to 200 TCR beta chains associated with cytomegalovirus. For the cohort, immune exposure information was limited to CMV serostatus. In this cohort, only TCR beta chains were sequenced, and detectable features were limited by the absence of alpha or paired-chain data. In both the original and validation cohorts, the classifier was reported to diagnose cytomegalovirus status with high specificity and sensitivity. A later analysis found that most CMV-associated TCR beta chains appeared HLA-restricted, with HLA associations seemingly driven largely by CMV exposure. While some public TCRs were present in many individuals, most TCR sequences turned up only very rarely across donors. Assigning TCR associations to individual alleles was difficult when HLA alleles, especially DR and DQ, strongly co-occurred. In a later analysis, HLA-associated TCR beta chains showed more clonal expansion and lower generation probabilities than non-associated chains that were equally common. In a later analysis, the rate of TCR association differed among HLA loci, with DRB1 alleles having the most associated TCRs and HLA-C alleles having the fewest. Broadly in line with IMGT annotations, most TCR beta V segments showed up in productive rearrangements about 90% or about 30% of the time in an earlier analysis of several hundred of the donors. The earlier analysis of 587 of the donors excluded some 15 rarely observed V segments, including chromosome 9 orphons, because counts were too low. In vitro tests confirmed that three of the cytomegalovirus-associated TCR beta chains recognize cytomegalovirus antigens. At a false discovery rate of 0.05, a later analysis linked around 17,000 TCR beta sequences to specific HLA alleles. Because HLA typing was unavailable for some donors at each locus, only the typed subset was used in association tests. Correlated functional status among segregating V segments might be attributable to linkage disequilibrium, but an unknown experimental factor could not be ruled out. In a later analysis, several top co-occurrence clusters were reported to appear linked to parvovirus B19, influenza, CMV and Epstein-Barr virus. According to a later genetic analysis, donors in an Asian-associated ancestry cluster had fewer N-insertions in productive TCRs than the roughly 670-donor mean. Some IMGT-functional V segments, including TRBV6-2 and TRBV6-3, could not be told apart with the 87-base-pair reads, so those segments were excluded. An association between a missense DCLRE1C variant and V-gene and J-gene trimming of TCR beta chains was found in a later genetic analysis and replicated in an independent cohort. A further reported finding was that TCR beta sequences accurately predicted the HLA-A and HLA-B alleles for most subjects in the first cohort. Sequencing depth was assumed to be roughly uniform across donors in the presence/absence analyses, though that assumption may not hold. According to the authors, the approach could potentially be generalized to other disease states and immunological phenotypes. A cluster of highly shared sequence variants was judged likely to represent a technical artifact of the sequencing pipeline.

CDR1 SGHKS and CDR2 YYEKEE were looked up in the germline V gene (reference sequence). V lost 2 bases and J lost 0 bases; the stretch between them is 8 bases long. The CDR3 sequence holds 14 residues, the cysteine and phenylalanine included. Of all the DNA, just the CDR3 is kept, 42 bases in frame from base 1. The library came from the immunoSEQ multiplex PCR assay. For the multiplex PCR, a mixture combining 60 forward primers for TCR Vbeta segments and 13 reverse primers for TCR Jbeta segments was used. Amplification of the CDR3 region of rearranged TCR beta genes was performed with a multiplex PCR assay on genomic DNA. The Illumina HiSeq System was used to sequence the amplified TCR beta libraries as 87-base-pair reads. Regarding the original processing steps: A later analysis counted around 72 million unique TCR beta chains across the 666 repertoires, and 9.5 million to 11 million of these chains were shared by at least two donors. Raw reads were error-corrected and collapsed into unique sequences with a nearest-neighbor algorithm that merged closely related sequences to remove PCR and sequencing errors. V, D and J gene segments were assigned by aligning CDR3 sequences to IMGT reference sequences. For a sequence to be retained, at least a six-nucleotide match to both a V gene segment and a J gene segment was required. Rearrangements were classified as productive when the CDR3 lacked stop codons and remained in frame with V and J, and all other rearrangements were classified as non-productive. Following IMGT convention, CDR3 was defined as the stretch from the second conserved V-encoded cysteine up to the conserved J-encoded phenylalanine. In an earlier analysis of 500 to 650 of the donors, sequences lacking an unambiguous match to a single V gene segment were excluded. In an earlier analysis of some 590 of the donors, V segments were called functional above 56.7% productive rearrangements and were called segregating when the between-donor standard deviation exceeded 5%. To diagnose cytomegalovirus status from the catalog of TCR beta chain sequences, a statistical classification framework was built. A later analysis assigned V and J genes by comparing TCR nucleotide sequences with IMGT/GENE-DB human TR gene sequences. The TCRdist pipeline was used in a later analysis to assign CDR3 sequences and most-parsimonious VDJ recombination scenarios. In a later analysis, every TCR beta chain was defined by the combination of its CDR3 amino acid sequence and its V-gene family, and reads without a unique V-gene family were dropped. In a later analysis, 500 to 650 highly shared, low-generation-probability nucleotide sequences were removed to address suspected cross-contamination and a sequencing artifact. In a later analysis, a clonal expansion index was calculated for each public chain from normalized within-repertoire ranks of inferred template counts. Generation probabilities in a later analysis came from a VDJ recombination model fitted to out-of-frame rearrangements, and those results were checked against IGoR. Hypergeometric tests were used in a later analysis to score TCR-TCR, TCR-HLA and TCR-CMV co-occurrence, with a repertoire-size bias correction applied to the TCR pairs. A later analysis estimated false discovery rates by permuting HLA or CMV assignments 20 times. In a later analysis, co-occurring TCRs were grouped with DBSCAN, and TCRdist sequence similarity was added when clustering was performed within HLA-allele-positive subsets. For co-occurrence clustering, repertoires with fewer than 30,000 or more than 120,000 public chains were excluded, along with roughly 5 repertoires with anomalous nucleotide sharing. Drawn from immuneACCESS, this table holds only the in-frame rearrangements with V and J called that TCRdb kept. Clones are partly lost; checked studies trace under half to an unresolved V gene and leave the rest unexplained. V and J calls and clone size are given by that table; D and trimming were obtained from the DNA. The table for this sample lists around 130,000 clones; about three quarters of them were counted only once. The ten most abundant clones make up about 1.7% of the sample.

The sequence derives from a woman aged 40 to 50 in good health and CMV-seronegative. Recombination joined TRBV5-5 with TRBJ1-2; perhaps TRBD1 is the D gene, with 5 bases matching. Source material: PBMCs. The bases read TGTGCCAGCAGCTTAGCAGGGTCTAACTATGGCTACACCTTC. This translates into CASSLAGSNYGYTF.